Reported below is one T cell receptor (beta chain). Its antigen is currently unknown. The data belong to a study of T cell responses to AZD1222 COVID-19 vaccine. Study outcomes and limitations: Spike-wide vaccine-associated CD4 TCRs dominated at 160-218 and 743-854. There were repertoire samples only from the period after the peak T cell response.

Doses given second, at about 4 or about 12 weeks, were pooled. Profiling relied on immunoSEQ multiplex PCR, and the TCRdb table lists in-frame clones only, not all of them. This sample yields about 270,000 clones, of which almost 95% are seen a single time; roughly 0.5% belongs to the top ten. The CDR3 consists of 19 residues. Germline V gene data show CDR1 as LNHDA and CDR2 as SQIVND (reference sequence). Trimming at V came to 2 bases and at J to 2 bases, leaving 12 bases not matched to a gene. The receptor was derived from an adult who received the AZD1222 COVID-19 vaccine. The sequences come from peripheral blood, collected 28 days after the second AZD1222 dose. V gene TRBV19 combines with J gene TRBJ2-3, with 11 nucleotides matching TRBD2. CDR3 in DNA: TGTGCCAGTAGTATAACTCCACTGCGACTAGCGGGGTCCACAGATACGCAGTATTTT. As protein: CASSITPLRLAGSTDTQYF.